This entry lists 27 T cell receptor beta chains sequenced from one sample in a study of T cells in Graves' hyperthyroidism and ophthalmopathy. Using RNA transcripts as the source, TCR beta CDR3 regions were amplified. Researchers ran a first-round RT-PCR on the TCR CDR3 using the HTBI primer set. TCRdb redid the calling of the multiplex PCR reads with MiXCR, one entry per CDR3 protein. Here the sample spans a few hundred thousand distinct CDR3 sequences, roughly 16% being singletons. The sequenced sample consisted of blood. The receptors here all came from a woman aged 40 to 49 with Graves' ophthalmopathy.

The chain links TRBV19 to TRBJ2-1; 8 positions match TRBD2. The trim removed 2 bases at V and 3 bases at J, leaving 3 bases unmatched. CDR1 is LNHDA, CDR2 SQIVND, per germline (reference sequence). The CDR3 is made up of 15 amino acids. CDR3 sequence reads: CASSISGGGYNEQFF. CDR3 DNA sequence: TGTGCCAGTAGTATATCGGGAGGGGGCTACAATGAGCAGTTCTTC.

There are many counts of this clonotype. The CDR3 spells CASNTGTANTEAFF. In DNA, the CDR3 is TGCGCCAGCAACACCGGGACGGCGAACACTGAAGCTTTCTTT. The chain employs TRBV5-1 and TRBJ1-1, with TRBD1 as a possible D gene (5 bases). V was cut by 6 bases and J by 1 base, with 13 bases left in between. Germline assignment: CDR1 SGHRS and CDR2 YFSETQ. This CDR3 spans 14 amino acids.

There are many counts of this clonotype. The chain is built from TRBV12-3 or TRBV12-4 and TRBJ2-3, with 7 bases aligning to TRBD2. The CDR3 extends over 16 amino acids. V lost 6 bases to trimming and J lost 0 bases; unmatched junction nucleotides: 9. The CDR3 region has the DNA TGTGCCAGCAGGGGGGGACTAAGCTTAAGCACAGATACGCAGTATTTT. It codes for CASRGGLSLSTDTQYF.

The chain couples TRBV12-3 or TRBV12-4 to TRBJ2-5; 7 nucleotides agree with TRBD2. Trimming took 5 bases from V and 5 from J; bases not matched to a gene: 8. CDR3 size: 14 residues. The CDR3 DNA follows: TGTGCCAGCAGTAATGGGGGGAGGGATGAGACCCAGTACTTC. This sequence encodes CASSNGGRDETQYF.

In its sample, this clonotype was seen many times. The chain has TRBV28 and TRBJ2-1, with D perhaps TRBD1 or TRBD2 (5 bases each). The V end lost 3 bases, the J end lost 9 bases, and 15 bases lay between the germline ends. CDR1 and CDR2 from the germline V gene are MDHEN and SYDVKM. The CDR3 extends over 14 amino acids. This CDR3 reads CASSFTGHEGEQFF. DNA of the CDR3: TGTGCCAGCAGTTTCACCGGACACGAGGGTGAGCAGTTCTTC.

This clonotype has ten or more counts. This rearrangement joins TRBV20-1 to TRBJ1-3; maybe TRBD1 (5 bases). The V end lost 2 bases, the J end lost 2 bases, and 19 bases lay between the germline ends. The CDR3 is 17 amino acids. In germline, CDR1 is DFQATT, CDR2 SNEGSKA (reference sequence). The CDR3 reads CSARREVGQGAGNTIYF. CDR3 bases: TGCAGTGCTAGAAGGGAGGTTGGGCAGGGTGCTGGAAACACCATATATTTT.

This clonotype was observed a few times. V usage is TRBV11-2 and J usage is TRBJ2-2; the D gene is possibly TRBD2 (5 bases). Trimming pared 1 base from V and 6 bases from J, leaving 9 bases between. CDR1 is SGHAT and CDR2 is FQNNGV in the germline V gene. This CDR3 is built from 14 residues. CDR3 DNA sequence: TGTGCCAGCAGCTTAGCGGCGGGCGCCGGGGAGCTGTTTTTT. Protein: CASSLAAGAGELFF.

The chain employs TRBV5-8 and TRBJ2-1; 9 bases match TRBD2. The CDR3 runs to 16 residues. V shed 3 bases and J 6 bases; nucleotides not matched to a gene: 10. The germline CDR1 and CDR2 sequences are SGHTS and YDEGEE. CDR3 loop: CASSWTSANRPNEQFF. CDR3 coding DNA: TGTGCCAGCAGCTGGACTAGCGCCAACCGCCCCAATGAGCAGTTCTTC. Looking up the rest from reference TRBV5-8 and TRBJ2-1 gives the full variable domain: EAGVTQSPTHLIKTRGQQATLRCSPISGHTSVYWYQQALGLGLQFLLWYDEGEERNRGNFPPRFSGRQFPNYSSELNVNALELEDSALYLCASSWTSANRPNEQFFGPGTRLTVL.

The chain links TRBV9 to TRBJ2-5; either TRBD1 or TRBD2 may fit D (7 bases each). The CDR3 extends over 16 amino acids. V gave up 3 bases and J gave up 4 bases, with 19 bases separating them. Germline CDR1 reads SGDLS; CDR2 reads YYNGEE. CDR3 sequence: CASSAPRSGGVETQYF. The CDR3 DNA follows: TGTGCCAGCAGCGCCCCGAGGTCAGGGGGGGTAGAGACCCAGTACTTC. Together with reference TRBV9 and TRBJ2-5, the CDR3 gives the full variable domain: DSGVTQTPKHLITATGQRVTLRCSPRSGDLSVYWYQQSLDQGLQFLIQYYNGEERAKGNILERFSAQQFPDLHSELNLSSLELGDSALYFCASSAPRSGGVETQYFGPGTRLLVL.

The chain joins TRBV7-9 to TRBJ1-4; D might be TRBD1 (6 bases). The germline CDR1 and CDR2 sequences are SEHNR and FQNEAQ (reference sequence). This CDR3 has 18 residues. The V and J ends lost 3 bases and 7 bases respectively, with 24 bases between them. CDR3 DNA: TGTGCCAGCAGCTTTCCGGGACACCACCCCCGTGATGGTGAAAAACTGTTTTTT. It translates to CASSFPGHHPRDGEKLFF.

The chain recombines TRBV12-3 or TRBV12-4 with TRBJ2-5; 8 bases match TRBD1. The CDR3 length is 14 residues. Trimming at V came to 6 bases and at J to 5 bases, leaving 8 bases not matched to a gene. As DNA, the CDR3 is TGTGCCAGCAGACCCGGACAGGGATTCGAGACCCAGTACTTC. This codes for CASRPGQGFETQYF.

This clonotype has more than one count but fewer than ten. The J gene is TRBJ2-7, the V gene TRBV5-5, with D perhaps TRBD1 or TRBD2 (7 bases each). The CDR3 runs 15 residues. In germline, CDR1 is SGHKS, CDR2 YYEKEE (reference sequence). Trimming shortened V by 4 bases and J by 4 bases, and 18 bases separated the two germline ends. The CDR3 DNA is TGTGCCAGCAGCCCTCTGGGAGGGGGCTTATACGAGCAGTACTTC. Translation gives CASSPLGGGLYEQYF.

The table lists this clonotype with a few counts. The chain joins TRBV20-1 to TRBJ2-7, with 7 bases fitting TRBD2. From germline, CDR1 is DFQATT and CDR2 SNEGSKA (reference sequence). This CDR3 is built from 15 residues. Trimming at V came to 4 bases and at J to 1 base, leaving 10 bases not matched to a gene. CDR3 residues: CSATRGAGLSYEQYF. The CDR3 nucleotides are TGCAGTGCTACCCGAGGAGCGGGGTTATCCTACGAGCAGTACTTC.

This clonotype was observed at least ten times. The chain joins TRBV28 to TRBJ2-3; 8 bases map to TRBD1. Per germline, CDR1 MDHEN and CDR2 SYDVKM. This CDR3 is built from 16 residues. Unmatched junction bases numbered 10, after V lost 2 bases and J lost 6 bases. In DNA, the CDR3 is TGTGCCAGCAGTTTAACCCAGGGGGCTCCCCCTGATACGCAGTATTTT. Its translation is CASSLTQGAPPDTQYF.

The chain carries TRBV27 and TRBJ2-3; the match to TRBD2 covers 8 bases. The CDR3 has 17 residues. In germline, CDR1 is MNHEY, CDR2 SMNVEV (reference sequence). V shed 5 bases, J shed 2 bases, and the junction held 12 bases outside the gene matches. CDR3 bases: TGTGCCAGCAGTGAACCGCGGGGCGGGAGGAACACAGATACGCAGTATTTT. Translated: CASSEPRGGRNTDTQYF.

This clonotype was recorded many times. This rearrangement joins TRBV7-9 to TRBJ1-5, with a possible D match to TRBD1 (6 bases). CDR3 size: 14 residues. The V gene lost 5 bases and the J gene lost 2 bases, with 10 bases spanning the gap. Per the germline V gene, CDR1 is SEHNR and CDR2 is FQNEAQ (reference sequence). The CDR3 here is CASSIQGGNQPQHF. The CDR3 region has the DNA TGTGCCAGCAGCATACAGGGAGGCAATCAGCCCCAGCATTTT.

This clonotype was counted ten times or more. The chain joins TRBV2 to TRBJ2-7; D remains ambiguous. CDR1 is SNHLY, CDR2 FYNNEI, per germline. Trimming took 1 base from V and 4 from J, leaving 14 bases between them. The CDR3 covers 15 residues. CDR3 coding DNA: TGTGCCAGCAGTGAAGATTTAGGCACGTTTTACGAGCAGTACTTC. Translating it yields CASSEDLGTFYEQYF.

The table lists this clonotype with many counts. V usage is TRBV11-2 and J usage is TRBJ1-6; D is possibly TRBD1 (5 bases). The CDR3 runs to 16 residues. V was pared by 3 bases and J by 3 bases, with 12 bases between. Germline V gene data show CDR1 as SGHAT and CDR2 as FQNNGV. Written as DNA, the CDR3 is TGTGCCAGCAGCTTTCCCATCGACAGCTATAATTCACCCCTCCACTTT. Its protein is CASSFPIDSYNSPLHF. The whole variable domain, remainder taken from reference TRBV11-2 and TRBJ1-6, is EAGVAQSPRYKIIEKRQSVAFWCNPISGHATLYWYQQILGQGPKLLIQFQNNGVVDDSQLPKDRFSAERLKGVDSTLKIQPAKLEDSAVYLCASSFPIDSYNSPLHFGNGTRLTVT.

The chain carries TRBV29-1 and TRBJ1-1; TRBD1 matches at 7 bases. The germline V gene encodes CDR1 SQVTM and CDR2 ANQGSEA. This CDR3 comprises 13 residues. With V trimmed by 7 bases and J by 4 bases, 9 bases remained unmatched. The DNA of the CDR3 is TGCAGCGGTAGAGAGGGGGCGAGCACTGAAGCTTTCTTT. It yields the protein CSGREGASTEAFF.

In this sample, this clonotype turned up many times. The chain recombines TRBV2 with TRBJ2-7; D uncertain. CDR1 is SNHLY and CDR2 is FYNNEI in the germline V gene. V lost 6 bases and J 3 bases, leaving 18 bases between the germline ends. This CDR3 contains 15 residues. The CDR3 DNA reads TGTGCCAGCAGGGGTGAGACCTCAACGAACTACGAGCAGTACTTC. Protein: CASRGETSTNYEQYF. The whole variable domain, remainder taken from reference TRBV2 and TRBJ2-7, is EPEVTQTPSHQVTQMGQEVILRCVPISNHLYFYWYRQILGQKVEFLVSFYNNEISEKSEIFDDQFSVERPDGSNFTLKIRSTKLEDSAMYFCASRGETSTNYEQYFGPGTRLTVT.

This chain uses TRBV5-1 with TRBJ2-5; D may be TRBD1 or TRBD2 (5 bases each). This CDR3 contains 14 residues. Germline V gives CDR1 SGHRS, CDR2 YFSETQ. The V gene lost 2 bases and the J gene lost 5 bases, with 13 bases spanning the gap. CDR3 bases: TGCGCCAGCAGCTTAACCCAGGGACGGGAGACCCAGTACTTC. Translation gives CASSLTQGRETQYF.

This clonotype has only a few counts. J is TRBJ1-5 and V is TRBV15; D gene ambiguous. The CDR3 sequence is 15 residues long. Germline lookup yields CDR1 LNHNV and CDR2 YYDKDF (reference sequence). Trimming stripped 0 bases from V and 2 bases from J, with 8 bases between. CDR3 in DNA: TGTGCCACCAGCAGAGATCTGACGGGCAATCAGCCCCAGCATTTT. It yields the protein CATSRDLTGNQPQHF.

The chain has TRBV20-1 and TRBJ2-1; 15 positions match TRBD2. The CDR3 is 14 residues long. V shed 5 bases, J shed 8 bases, and the junction held 4 bases outside the gene matches. Germline CDR1 and CDR2: DFQATT and SNEGSKA (reference sequence). The CDR3 bases are TGCAGTGCTCCCGGACTAGCGGGAGGGGATGAGCAGTTCTTC. This gives the protein CSAPGLAGGDEQFF.

V is TRBV27 and J is TRBJ2-2; 13 positions agree with TRBD2. The germline gives CDR1 MNHEY, CDR2 SMNVEV (reference sequence). CDR3 length: 19 amino acids. The V gene end was trimmed by 4 bases and the J gene end by 0 bases; junction bases not matched to a gene: 8. This chain's CDR3 is CASSSRTSGSHPNTGELFF. The CDR3 DNA reads TGTGCCAGCAGTTCGCGGACTAGCGGGAGTCACCCGAACACCGGGGAGCTGTTTTTT.

This clonotype has ten or more counts. The V call is TRBV3-1, the J call TRBJ2-5; D remains ambiguous. The CDR3 totals 15 residues. The V end was cut by 0 bases, the J end by 9 bases, with 17 bases between. Germline V CDR1 and CDR2: LGHDT, YNNKEL (reference sequence). CDR3 amino acids: CASSQDATALEAQYF. DNA of the CDR3: TGTGCCAGCAGCCAAGATGCGACCGCGCTTGAGGCCCAGTACTTC.

This clonotype was counted at least ten times. This rearrangement joins TRBV3-1 to TRBJ1-2; no definite D call. The CDR3 consists of 15 residues. Looked up from germline, CDR1 is LGHDT and CDR2 is YNNKEL (reference sequence). V was shortened by 2 bases and J by 8 bases, with 18 bases between the two germline ends. As DNA, the CDR3 is TGTGCCAGCAGCCAAACCTCCTCGGGAGGGAGCGGCTACACCTTC. As protein: CASSQTSSGGSGYTF.

The chain combines TRBV19 with TRBJ2-6, with D hard to call. Trimming stripped 3 bases from V and 0 bases from J, with 18 bases between. CDR1 and CDR2 (germline): LNHDA, SQIVND (reference sequence). This CDR3 spans 19 amino acids. The CDR3 nucleotides are TGTGCCAGTAGTATTAGGTTTGGCGCCCGATACTCTGGGGCCAACGTCCTGACTTTC. Amino acid sequence: CASSIRFGARYSGANVLTF.